Listed below are T cell receptor beta chains from one sample, sequenced in a study of shared clonotypes between healthy human individuals. Using immunoSEQ multiplex PCR, the repertoire was profiled, and TCRdb retains in-frame clones only, with some absent. The sample has about 2 million clones, about 95% seen once. The sequencing sample was made of naive CD8+ T cells sorted from blood. These receptors all stem from a young man in good health. The CDR3 runs from the conserved cysteine through the conserved F or W. Fields, in order: D gene, clone size, J gene, V gene, CDR3 DNA, CDR3 protein. The D gene is left open where the match is weak. Some rows have no size entry. The others give once, few or many, or a class for an expanded clone.

D gene: .; clone size: .; J gene: TRBJ1-5; V gene: TRBV28; CDR3 DNA: TGTGCCAGCAGTTTCACGAGCGATCAGCCCCAGCATTTT; CDR3 protein: CASSFTSDQPQHF
D gene: TRBD2; clone size: .; J gene: TRBJ2-1; V gene: TRBV9; CDR3 DNA: TGTGCCAGCAGCTATGGGACTAGCGGCAATGAGCAGTTCTTC; CDR3 protein: CASSYGTSGNEQFF
D gene: .; clone size: .; J gene: TRBJ2-2; V gene: TRBV2; CDR3 DNA: TGTGCCAGCAGTACGGACTCGAACACCGGGGAGCTGTTTTTT; CDR3 protein: CASSTDSNTGELFF
D gene: .; clone size: .; J gene: TRBJ1-2; V gene: TRBV5-4; CDR3 DNA: TGTGCCATCCCGGAACCTGGCTATGGCTACACCTTC; CDR3 protein: CAIPEPGYGYTF
D gene: .; clone size: .; J gene: TRBJ2-1; V gene: TRBV7-9; CDR3 DNA: TGTGCCAGCAGCCCCCCGGGAGTGGACAATGAGCAGTTCTTC; CDR3 protein: CASSPPGVDNEQFF
D gene: .; clone size: .; J gene: TRBJ1-4; V gene: TRBV6-5; CDR3 DNA: TGTGCCAGCAGTTACGTAGGGGGGGATGAAAAACTGTTTTTT; CDR3 protein: CASSYVGGDEKLFF
D gene: TRBD2; clone size: .; J gene: TRBJ2-7; V gene: TRBV6-5; CDR3 DNA: TGTGCCAGCAGTAGCGGGGGAGAGCAGTACTTC; CDR3 protein: CASSSGGEQYF
D gene: .; clone size: .; J gene: TRBJ1-1; V gene: TRBV19; CDR3 DNA: TGTGCCAGTAGTATAGTGGTGGACGGTGAAGCTTTCTTT; CDR3 protein: CASSIVVDGEAFF
D gene: .; clone size: .; J gene: TRBJ2-2; V gene: TRBV25-1; CDR3 DNA: TGTGCCAGCAGTCGTTCCGGGGAGCTGTTTTTT; CDR3 protein: CASSRSGELFF
D gene: .; clone size: .; J gene: TRBJ2-2; V gene: TRBV7-9; CDR3 DNA: TGTGCCAGCAGCTTACCTCCGGCCTTCGGGGACACCGGGGAGCTGTTTTTT; CDR3 protein: CASSLPPAFGDTGELFF
D gene: .; clone size: .; J gene: TRBJ2-1; V gene: TRBV30; CDR3 DNA: TGTGCCTGGATACAGGAGGACATTAGCTACAATGAGCAGTTCTTC; CDR3 protein: CAWIQEDISYNEQFF
D gene: TRBD1; clone size: .; J gene: TRBJ2-1; V gene: TRBV27; CDR3 DNA: TGTGCCAGCAGCGGGACAGGGGGCCCGGGGAGCTACAATGAGCAGTTCTTC; CDR3 protein: CASSGTGGPGSYNEQFF
D gene: TRBD2; clone size: .; J gene: TRBJ2-5; V gene: TRBV13; CDR3 DNA: TGTGCCAGCAGCCCCAATTTTGGAGCGGGGAGGGTCGGGACCCAGTACTTC; CDR3 protein: CASSPNFGAGRVGTQYF
D gene: TRBD2; clone size: .; J gene: TRBJ2-7; V gene: TRBV6-5; CDR3 DNA: TGTGCCAGCAGTCCGTTTTCGGGGGGTACCTACGAGCAGTACTTC; CDR3 protein: CASSPFSGGTYEQYF
D gene: .; clone size: .; J gene: TRBJ2-1; V gene: TRBV5-4; CDR3 DNA: TGTGCCAGCAGCTCACCTGATAGCGGCTTCTACAATGAGCAGTTCTTC; CDR3 protein: CASSSPDSGFYNEQFF
D gene: .; clone size: .; J gene: TRBJ1-1; V gene: TRBV10-2; CDR3 DNA: TGCGCCAGCAGTGACGCTACTGAAGCTTTCTTT; CDR3 protein: CASSDATEAFF
D gene: .; clone size: .; J gene: TRBJ1-2; V gene: TRBV6-5; CDR3 DNA: TGTGCCAGCAGTTGGCGAGGGGATGGCTACACCTTC; CDR3 protein: CASSWRGDGYTF
D gene: TRBD1; clone size: .; J gene: TRBJ2-1; V gene: TRBV14; CDR3 DNA: TGTGCCAGCAGCCAAGAAGGGGGCGCGTACAATGAGCAGTTCTTC; CDR3 protein: CASSQEGGAYNEQFF
D gene: TRBD1; clone size: .; J gene: TRBJ2-7; V gene: TRBV7-9; CDR3 DNA: TGTGCCAGCAGCTTAGCGCAGGGGGCTCGGTACGAGCAGTACTTC; CDR3 protein: CASSLAQGARYEQYF
D gene: TRBD2; clone size: .; J gene: TRBJ2-1; V gene: TRBV6-6; CDR3 DNA: TGTGCCTCGGGGGGGGGAGTCAATGAGCAGTTCTTC; CDR3 protein: CASGGGVNEQFF
D gene: .; clone size: .; J gene: TRBJ1-4; V gene: TRBV11-2; CDR3 DNA: TGTGCCAGCAGCGGGGTTTATGAAAAACTGTTTTTT; CDR3 protein: CASSGVYEKLFF
D gene: .; clone size: once; J gene: TRBJ2-4; V gene: TRBV11-2; CDR3 DNA: TGTGCCAGCAGCTCCAGGGACATACAGTACTTC; CDR3 protein: CASSSRDIQYF
D gene: .; clone size: .; J gene: TRBJ2-5; V gene: TRBV5-1; CDR3 DNA: TGCGCCAGCAGCTTGGACCTAGGGAAAGAGACCCAGTACTTC; CDR3 protein: CASSLDLGKETQYF
D gene: TRBD1; clone size: once; J gene: TRBJ1-2; V gene: TRBV5-1; CDR3 DNA: TGCGCCAGCAGCTTGGACAGGGGTTCCAACTATGGCTACACCTTC; CDR3 protein: CASSLDRGSNYGYTF
D gene: TRBD2; clone size: .; J gene: TRBJ2-7; V gene: TRBV7-9; CDR3 DNA: TGTGCCAGCAGCAATAGCGGGGATACCTACGAGCAGTACTTC; CDR3 protein: CASSNSGDTYEQYF
D gene: .; clone size: .; J gene: TRBJ2-2; V gene: TRBV6-5; CDR3 DNA: TGTGCCAGCAGTCCCGACCCCCCGGAGACCGGGGAGCTGTTTTTT; CDR3 protein: CASSPDPPETGELFF
D gene: .; clone size: .; J gene: TRBJ2-7; V gene: TRBV2; CDR3 DNA: TGTGCCAGCACCGAGGGGGGTGAGGTTTACGAGCAGTACTTC; CDR3 protein: CASTEGGEVYEQYF
D gene: .; clone size: .; J gene: TRBJ2-5; V gene: TRBV27; CDR3 DNA: TGTGCCAGCCGACTACTAGATTCCTACGAGACCCAGTACTTC; CDR3 protein: CASRLLDSYETQYF
D gene: .; clone size: few; J gene: TRBJ1-1; V gene: TRBV7-9; CDR3 DNA: TGTGCCAGCAGTTACGGGGATACTGAAGCTTTCTTT; CDR3 protein: CASSYGDTEAFF
D gene: .; clone size: .; J gene: TRBJ2-5; V gene: TRBV9; CDR3 DNA: TGTGCCAGCAGCGTAGGTGGTAGCGAGAAAGAGACCCAGTACTTC; CDR3 protein: CASSVGGSEKETQYF
D gene: .; clone size: once; J gene: TRBJ2-1; V gene: TRBV5-1; CDR3 DNA: TGCGCCAGCACCCTGGGGGACTTCTACAATGAGCAGTTCTTC; CDR3 protein: CASTLGDFYNEQFF